Sequencing of this T cell receptor beta chain was carried out in a study of OX40 agonist ivuxolimab in advanced cancers. Context from the whole study: Ivuxolimab was a fully human IgG2 agonistic monoclonal antibody targeting the costimulatory receptor OX40 (CD134). Intravenous ivuxolimab was administered to patients every 2 weeks at six dose levels: 0.01, 0.1, 0.3, 1.5, 3 and 10 mg/kg. Among the approximately 54 dose-escalation patients, some 19 had hepatocellular carcinoma, approximately 15 melanoma, 9 renal cell carcinoma and 9 head and neck cancer. In the dose-escalation cohort, around 80% of patients were male, and the mean age was around 65 years with a range of roughly 23 to 79. Prior anti-PD-1, anti-PD-L1 or anti-CTLA-4 therapy was permitted, and 40% of dose-escalation patients had received checkpoint inhibitors. Partial responses were achieved by three dose-escalation patients, of whom one had hepatocellular carcinoma and two had cutaneous melanoma. The purpose of peripheral TCRbeta sequencing was to test whether ivuxolimab changed TCR sequence diversity and led to clonal T-cell expansion. The monotherapy dose-escalation portion (N ≈ 56 patients) of the phase I ivuxolimab trial is reported in the paper. Study-wide conclusions, independent of this receptor: At doses of 0.1 to 3.0 mg/kg, clonal expansion of both CD4+ and CD8+ blood T cells was observed from baseline to week 6. Partial responders in the 0.1-3.0 mg/kg groups had among the lowest normalized peripheral clonal expansion, especially among CD8+ T cells. After ivuxolimab, CD8+ T cells had more expanded clones than CD4+ T cells on average. Antigen specificity was not determined for the clonally expanded peripheral T cells. Low levels of normalized T-cell clonal expansion were also seen in some patients who did not respond.

To sequence the TCRbeta CDR3 region, genomic DNA was isolated from the sorted cells. TCRbeta CDR3 regions were sequenced using the immunoSEQ Assay. The table was pulled from immuneACCESS by TCRdb, which kept in-frame rearrangements only. Such tables lose some clones; where checked, under half of the loss comes from unresolved V genes, and the rest has no known cause. Within this sample are about 130,000 clones, with 75% to 95% of them counted one time only. About 1% of the sample rests with the top ten. As to this clone: Its antigen is still unknown. The input lacks base qualities; no much larger clone sits a single base away.

Patients with a history of autoimmune disease or receiving systemic immunosuppression were excluded from the trial. Peripheral blood for TCR sequencing was collected from all dose cohorts at baseline, on cycle 4 day 1, and on cycle 7 day 1. The samples were drawn from a first-in-human, open-label, multicenter phase I dose-escalation trial of ivuxolimab. Adults with locally advanced or metastatic melanoma, renal cell, hepatocellular, or head and neck squamous cell carcinoma were enrolled in the trial. Before TCR sequencing, CD4+ and CD8+ T cells were separately sorted from peripheral blood. The source material was CD4+ or CD8+ T cells sorted from blood, sampled in a trial of the OX40 agonist ivuxolimab. This TCR came from an adult with an advanced solid tumor such as melanoma, head and neck, liver or kidney cancer.

The nucleotides read TGTGCCAGCAGCTCGAGCGGAGGTGGGGTTAATGAGCAGTTCTTC. Translated, this gives CASSSSGGGVNEQFF. The chain joins TRBV7-3 to TRBJ2-1; a tentative D match to TRBD2 spans 5 bases. The CDR3 holds 15 amino acids from the cysteine to the phenylalanine. Here the CDR3 DNA is all that survives: 45 bases in frame from base 1. The V and J ends are trimmed by 4 bases and 7 bases, leaving 17 bases between them. From a lookup of the germline V gene, CDR1 and CDR2 are SGHTA and FQGTGA.